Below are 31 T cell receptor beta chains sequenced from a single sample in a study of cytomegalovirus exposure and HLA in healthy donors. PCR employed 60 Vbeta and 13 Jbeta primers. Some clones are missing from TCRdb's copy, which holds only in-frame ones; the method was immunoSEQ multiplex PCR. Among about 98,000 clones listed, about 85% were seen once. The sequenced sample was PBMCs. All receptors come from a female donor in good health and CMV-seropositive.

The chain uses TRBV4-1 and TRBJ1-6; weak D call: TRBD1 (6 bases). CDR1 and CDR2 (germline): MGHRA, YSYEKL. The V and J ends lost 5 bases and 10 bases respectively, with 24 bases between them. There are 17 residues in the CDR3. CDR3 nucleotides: TGCGCCAGCAGCTCCATTATCCCAGGGGTACCGGGGTCACCCCTCCACTTT. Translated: CASSSIIPGVPGSPLHF.

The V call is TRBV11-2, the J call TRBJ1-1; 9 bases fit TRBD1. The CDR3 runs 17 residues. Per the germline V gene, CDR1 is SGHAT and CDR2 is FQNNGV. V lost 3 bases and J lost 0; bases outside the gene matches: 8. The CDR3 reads CASSLKVRDRVNTEAFF. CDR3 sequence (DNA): TGTGCCAGCAGCTTGAAAGTCCGGGACAGGGTGAACACTGAAGCTTTCTTT. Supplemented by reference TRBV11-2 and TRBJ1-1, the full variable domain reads EAGVAQSPRYKIIEKRQSVAFWCNPISGHATLYWYQQILGQGPKLLIQFQNNGVVDDSQLPKDRFSAERLKGVDSTLKIQPAKLEDSAVYLCASSLKVRDRVNTEAFFGQGTRLTVV.

The CDR3 region is CASSLTGGSDTEAFF. Here the CDR3 DNA reads TGCGCCAGCAGCTTGACAGGGGGCTCGGACACTGAAGCTTTCTTT. The chain combines TRBV5-1 with TRBJ1-1; 9 bases match TRBD1. This CDR3 is 15 amino acids long. J gave up 3 bases and V 1 base, and 4 bases lay outside the gene matches. CDR1 SGHRS and CDR2 YFSETQ come from the germline V gene.

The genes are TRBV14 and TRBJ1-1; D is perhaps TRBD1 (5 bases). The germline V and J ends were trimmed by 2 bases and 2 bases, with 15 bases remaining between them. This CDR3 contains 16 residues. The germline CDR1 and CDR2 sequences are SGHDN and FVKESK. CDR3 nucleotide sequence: TGTGCCAGCAGCCAACGGGACTCGCCCTTTAACACTGAAGCTTTCTTT. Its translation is CASSQRDSPFNTEAFF.

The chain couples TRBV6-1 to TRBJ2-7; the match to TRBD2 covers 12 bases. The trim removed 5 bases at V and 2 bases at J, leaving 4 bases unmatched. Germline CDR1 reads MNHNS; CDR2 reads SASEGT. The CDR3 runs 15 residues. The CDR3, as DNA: TGTGCCAGCAGTCAACTAGCGGGAGGCACCTACGAGCAGTACTTC. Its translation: CASSQLAGGTYEQYF.

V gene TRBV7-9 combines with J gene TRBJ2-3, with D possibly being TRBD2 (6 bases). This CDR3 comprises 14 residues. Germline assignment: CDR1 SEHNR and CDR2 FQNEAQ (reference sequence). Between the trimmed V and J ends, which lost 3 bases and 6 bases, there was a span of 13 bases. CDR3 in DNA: TGTGCCAGCAGCTTGAACGCGGGGACGGATACGCAGTATTTT. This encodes CASSLNAGTDTQYF. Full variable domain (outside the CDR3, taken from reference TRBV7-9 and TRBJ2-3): DTGVSQNPRHKITKRGQNVTFRCDPISEHNRLYWYRQTLGQGPEFLTYFQNEAQLEKSRLLSDRFSAERPKGSFSTLEIQRTEQGDSAMYLCASSLNAGTDTQYFGPGTRLTVL.

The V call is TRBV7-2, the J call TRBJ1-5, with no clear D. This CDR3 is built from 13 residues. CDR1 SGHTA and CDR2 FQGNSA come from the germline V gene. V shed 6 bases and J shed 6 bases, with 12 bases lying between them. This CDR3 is CASRSLGSQPQHF. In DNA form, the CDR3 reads TGTGCCAGCAGGAGCTTAGGGAGTCAGCCCCAGCATTTT.

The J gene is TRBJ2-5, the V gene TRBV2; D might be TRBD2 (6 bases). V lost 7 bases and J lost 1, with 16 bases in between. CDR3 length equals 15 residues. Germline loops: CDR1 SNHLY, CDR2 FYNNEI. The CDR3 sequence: CASNEGLLLQETQYF. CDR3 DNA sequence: TGTGCCAGCAATGAGGGACTGTTACTCCAAGAGACCCAGTACTTC.

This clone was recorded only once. CDR3 sequence: CATSREASGRFGNEQFF. CDR3 coding DNA: TGTGCCACCAGCAGAGAAGCTAGCGGGAGGTTCGGCAATGAGCAGTTCTTC. The V and J genes are TRBV15 and TRBJ2-1; the match to TRBD2 covers 11 bases. The trim removed 0 bases at V and 6 bases at J, leaving 7 bases unmatched. CDR1 LNHNV and CDR2 YYDKDF come from the germline V gene (reference sequence). The CDR3 is 17 residues long. Supplemented by reference TRBV15 and TRBJ2-1, the full variable domain reads DAMVIQNPRYQVTQFGKPVTLSCSQTLNHNVMYWYQQKSSQAPKLLFHYYDKDFNNEADTPDNFQSRRPNTSFCFLDIRSPGLGDTAMYLCATSREASGRFGNEQFFGPGTRLTVL.

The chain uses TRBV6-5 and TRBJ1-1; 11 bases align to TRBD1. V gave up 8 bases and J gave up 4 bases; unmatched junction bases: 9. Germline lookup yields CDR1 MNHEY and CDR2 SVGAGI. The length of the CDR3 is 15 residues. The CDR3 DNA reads TGTGCCAGCGGCCAAGCAGGGACAGGGGGCACTGAAGCTTTCTTT. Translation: CASGQAGTGGTEAFF.

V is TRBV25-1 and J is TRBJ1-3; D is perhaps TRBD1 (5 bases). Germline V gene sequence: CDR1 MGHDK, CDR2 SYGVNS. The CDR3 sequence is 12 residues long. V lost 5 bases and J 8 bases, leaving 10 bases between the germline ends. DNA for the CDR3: TGTGCCAGCAGTTCAGGGTGGGACACCATATATTTT. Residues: CASSSGWDTIYF.

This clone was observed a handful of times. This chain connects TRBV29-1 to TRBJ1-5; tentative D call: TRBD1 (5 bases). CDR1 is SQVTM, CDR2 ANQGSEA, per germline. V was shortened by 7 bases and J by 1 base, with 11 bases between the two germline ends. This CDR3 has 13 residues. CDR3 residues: CSARWGSNQPQHF. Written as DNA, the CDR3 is TGCAGCGCGCGTTGGGGCAGCAATCAGCCCCAGCATTTT.

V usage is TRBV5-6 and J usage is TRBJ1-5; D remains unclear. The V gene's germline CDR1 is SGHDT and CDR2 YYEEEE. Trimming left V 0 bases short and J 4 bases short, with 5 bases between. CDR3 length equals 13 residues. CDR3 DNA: TGTGCCAGCAGCTTGGGGCCGAATCAGCCCCAGCATTTT. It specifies CASSLGPNQPQHF.

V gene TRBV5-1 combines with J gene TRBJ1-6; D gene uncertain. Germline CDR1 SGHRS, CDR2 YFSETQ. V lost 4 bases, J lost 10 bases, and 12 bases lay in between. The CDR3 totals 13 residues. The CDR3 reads CASSLDGSSPLHF. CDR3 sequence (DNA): TGCGCCAGCAGCCTGGACGGTTCCTCACCCCTCCACTTT. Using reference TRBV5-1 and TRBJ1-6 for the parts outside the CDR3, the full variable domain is KAGVTQTPRYLIKTRGQQVTLSCSPISGHRSVSWYQQTPGQGLQFLFEYFSETQRNKGNFPGRFSGRQFSNSRSEMNVSTLELGDSALYLCASSLDGSSPLHFGNGTRLTVT.

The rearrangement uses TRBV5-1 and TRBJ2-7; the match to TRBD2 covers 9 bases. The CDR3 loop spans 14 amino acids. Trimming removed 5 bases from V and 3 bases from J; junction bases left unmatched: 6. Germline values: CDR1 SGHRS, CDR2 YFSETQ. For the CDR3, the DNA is TGCGCCAGCAGTAGGCGGGAGGGTTACTACGAGCAGTACTTC. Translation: CASSRREGYYEQYF.

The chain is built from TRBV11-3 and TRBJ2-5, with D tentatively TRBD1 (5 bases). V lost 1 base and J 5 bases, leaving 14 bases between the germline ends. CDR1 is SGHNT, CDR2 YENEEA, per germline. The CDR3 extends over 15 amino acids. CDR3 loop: CASSLGGQPRETQYF. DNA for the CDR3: TGTGCCAGCAGCTTAGGGGGCCAGCCTCGGGAGACCCAGTACTTC.

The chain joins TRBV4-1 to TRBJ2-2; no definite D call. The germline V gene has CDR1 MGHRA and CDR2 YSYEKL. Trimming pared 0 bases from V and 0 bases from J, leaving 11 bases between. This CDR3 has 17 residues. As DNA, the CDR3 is TGCGCCAGCAGCCAAGAACAAACGAGCGCGAACACCGGGGAGCTGTTTTTT. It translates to CASSQEQTSANTGELFF.

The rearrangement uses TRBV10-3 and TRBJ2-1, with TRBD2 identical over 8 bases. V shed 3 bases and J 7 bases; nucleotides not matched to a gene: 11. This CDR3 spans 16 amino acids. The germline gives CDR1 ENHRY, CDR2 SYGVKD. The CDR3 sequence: CAISDPDSGRRNEQFF. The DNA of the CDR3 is TGTGCCATCAGTGATCCGGACAGCGGGAGAAGGAATGAGCAGTTCTTC.

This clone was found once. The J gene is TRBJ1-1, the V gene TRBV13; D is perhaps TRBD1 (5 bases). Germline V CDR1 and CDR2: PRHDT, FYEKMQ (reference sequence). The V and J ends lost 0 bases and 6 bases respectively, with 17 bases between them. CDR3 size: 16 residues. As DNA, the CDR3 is TGTGCCAGCAGCTTAGGGCGTCTGGGCAGGGCTGCTGAAGCTTTCTTT. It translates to CASSLGRLGRAAEAFF.

In DNA, the CDR3 is TGTGCCAGCAGTGAAGGTCCAGGGGGCTATGGCTACACCTTC. It codes for CASSEGPGGYGYTF. This sequence joins TRBV6-1 and TRBJ1-2; 7 bases line up with TRBD1. This CDR3 is built from 14 residues. J was trimmed by 4 bases and V by 1 base; bases with no gene match: 3. CDR1 is MNHNS, CDR2 SASEGT, per germline.

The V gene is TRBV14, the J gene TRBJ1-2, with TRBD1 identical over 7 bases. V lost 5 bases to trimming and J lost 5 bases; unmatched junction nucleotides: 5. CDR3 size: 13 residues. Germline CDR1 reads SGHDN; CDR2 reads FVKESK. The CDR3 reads CASSSGTAYGYTF. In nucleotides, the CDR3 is TGTGCCAGCAGCTCCGGGACAGCGTATGGCTACACCTTC.

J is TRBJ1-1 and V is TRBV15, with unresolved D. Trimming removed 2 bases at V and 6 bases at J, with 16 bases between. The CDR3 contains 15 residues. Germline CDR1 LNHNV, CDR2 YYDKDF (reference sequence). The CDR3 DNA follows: TGTGCCACCAGCAGACCCCGCGGGTTGTTTTCTGAAGCTTTCTTT. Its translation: CATSRPRGLFSEAFF.

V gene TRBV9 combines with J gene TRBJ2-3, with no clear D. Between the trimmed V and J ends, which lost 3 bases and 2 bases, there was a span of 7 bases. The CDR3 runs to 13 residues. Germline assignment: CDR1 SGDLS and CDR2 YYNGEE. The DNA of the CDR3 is TGTGCCAGCAGCGGAAACTACACAGATACGCAGTATTTT. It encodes CASSGNYTDTQYF.

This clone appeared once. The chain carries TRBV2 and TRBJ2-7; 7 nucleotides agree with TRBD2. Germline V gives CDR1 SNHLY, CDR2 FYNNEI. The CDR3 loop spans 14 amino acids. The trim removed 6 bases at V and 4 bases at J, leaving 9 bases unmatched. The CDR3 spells CASRVAGALYEQYF. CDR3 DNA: TGTGCCAGCAGGGTAGCGGGCGCTCTATACGAGCAGTACTTC.

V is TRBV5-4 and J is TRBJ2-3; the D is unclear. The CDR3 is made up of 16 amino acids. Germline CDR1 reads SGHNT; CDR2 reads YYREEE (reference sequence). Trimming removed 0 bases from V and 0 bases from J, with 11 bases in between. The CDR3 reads CASSLALSRSTDTQYF. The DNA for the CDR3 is TGTGCCAGCAGCTTGGCCCTCTCCAGAAGCACAGATACGCAGTATTTT.

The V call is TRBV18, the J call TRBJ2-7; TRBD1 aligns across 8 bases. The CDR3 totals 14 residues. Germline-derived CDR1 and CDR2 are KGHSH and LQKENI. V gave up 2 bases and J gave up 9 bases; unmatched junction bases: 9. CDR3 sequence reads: CASSPSGQAPGQYF. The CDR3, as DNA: TGTGCCAGCTCACCATCGGGACAGGCCCCAGGGCAGTACTTC.

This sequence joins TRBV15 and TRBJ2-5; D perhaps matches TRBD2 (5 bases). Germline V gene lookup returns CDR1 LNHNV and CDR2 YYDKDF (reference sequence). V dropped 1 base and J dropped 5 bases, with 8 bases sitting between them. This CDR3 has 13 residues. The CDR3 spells CATSRGRGETQYF. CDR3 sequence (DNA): TGTGCCACCAGCAGAGGGCGAGGGGAGACCCAGTACTTC.

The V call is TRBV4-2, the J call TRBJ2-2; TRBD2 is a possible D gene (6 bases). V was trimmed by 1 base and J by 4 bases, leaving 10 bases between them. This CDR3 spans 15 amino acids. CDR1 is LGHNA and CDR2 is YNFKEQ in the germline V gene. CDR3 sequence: CASSQAGVGTGELFF. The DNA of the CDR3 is TGTGCCAGCAGCCAAGCGGGAGTGGGCACCGGGGAGCTGTTTTTT.

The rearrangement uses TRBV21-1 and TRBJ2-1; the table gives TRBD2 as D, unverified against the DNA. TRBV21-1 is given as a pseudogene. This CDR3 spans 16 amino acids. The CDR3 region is CASSKGRGSSYNEQFF. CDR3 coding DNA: TGTGCCAGCAGCAAAGGGCGGGGAAGCTCCTACAATGAGCAGTTCTTC.

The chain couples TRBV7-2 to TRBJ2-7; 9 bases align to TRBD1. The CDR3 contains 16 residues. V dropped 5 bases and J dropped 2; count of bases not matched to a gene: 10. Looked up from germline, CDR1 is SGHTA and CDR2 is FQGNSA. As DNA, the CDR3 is TGTGCCAGCAGCGTAACCGGGACAGGGATAACCTACGAGCAGTACTTC. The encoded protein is CASSVTGTGITYEQYF.

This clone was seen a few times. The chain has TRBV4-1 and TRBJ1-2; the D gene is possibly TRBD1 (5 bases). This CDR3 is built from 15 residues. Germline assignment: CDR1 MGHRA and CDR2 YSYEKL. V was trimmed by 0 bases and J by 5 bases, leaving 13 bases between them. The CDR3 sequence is CASSQDWTSEYGYTF. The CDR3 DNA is TGCGCCAGCAGCCAAGATTGGACAAGCGAGTATGGCTACACCTTC.